These 19 T cell receptor beta chains were all obtained from the same sample, sequenced in a study of cytomegalovirus exposure and HLA in healthy donors. Some clones are missing from TCRdb's copy, which holds only in-frame ones; the method was immunoSEQ multiplex PCR. The data show 180,000 or so clones, around 80% seen once. Sequencing was performed on PBMCs. All receptors derive from a woman aged 25 to 39 in good health and CMV-seropositive.

The chain recombines TRBV2 with TRBJ2-5; D remains ambiguous. Germline loops: CDR1 SNHLY, CDR2 FYNNEI. CDR3 length: 11 residues. V was shortened by 3 bases and J by 9 bases, with 8 bases between the two germline ends. CDR3 sequence: CASSDFRAQYF. In nucleotides, the CDR3 is TGTGCCAGCAGTGATTTCCGGGCCCAGTACTTC.

This chain connects TRBV7-9 to TRBJ1-2; 9 bases agree with TRBD1. This CDR3 has 15 amino acids. Germline assignment: CDR1 SEHNR and CDR2 FQNEAQ (reference sequence). V lost 5 bases and J lost 4; bases outside the gene matches: 8. The CDR3 loop is CASSNPGQGGYGYTF. The DNA of the CDR3 is TGTGCCAGCAGCAACCCGGGACAGGGAGGCTATGGCTACACCTTC.

The CDR3 bases are TGTGCCAGCTCAACCTCGGGGTCTGGAACAAATGAGCAGTTCTTC. Its translation: CASSTSGSGTNEQFF. The chain joins TRBV19 to TRBJ2-1, with a possible D match to TRBD2 (5 bases). Germline CDR1 reads LNHDA; CDR2 reads SQIVND (reference sequence). Trimming left V 9 bases short and J 7 bases short, with 22 bases between. This CDR3 comprises 15 residues.

V usage is TRBV4-1 and J usage is TRBJ1-2; 8 bases agree with TRBD1. Germline assignment: CDR1 MGHRA and CDR2 YSYEKL. V shed 4 bases, J shed 5 bases, and the junction held 3 bases outside the gene matches. There are 13 residues in the CDR3. CDR3 sequence: CASSLTGGYGYTF. CDR3 nucleotide sequence: TGCGCCAGCAGCCTCACAGGGGGTTATGGCTACACCTTC.

J is TRBJ1-1 and V is TRBV29-1; D uncertain. In germline, CDR1 is SQVTM, CDR2 ANQGSEA. V lost 5 bases, J lost 0 bases, and 10 bases lay in between. This CDR3 has 13 amino acids. CDR3 in amino acids: CSVYIYMNTEAFF. The CDR3 coding sequence is TGCAGCGTTTATATATACATGAACACTGAAGCTTTCTTT.

This clone was observed many times. V gene TRBV21-1 combines with J gene TRBJ1-1; the D call of TRBD1 is as the table states it, not checked on the DNA. TRBV21-1 is an annotated pseudogene. This CDR3 spans 15 amino acids. The CDR3 region has the DNA TGTGCCAGCAGCAAAGGGGGCTGGAAGGGCACTGAAGCTTTCTTT. Translation: CASSKGGWKGTEAFF.

The chain employs TRBV4-1 and TRBJ2-7; TRBD1 might be the D (6 bases). The germline V gene has CDR1 MGHRA and CDR2 YSYEKL. The CDR3 totals 16 residues. V was cut by 0 bases and J by 6 bases, with 18 bases left in between. Written as DNA, the CDR3 is TGCGCCAGCAGCCAAGATAAGGGGGATAGCCGGGGCGAGCAGTACTTC. It translates to CASSQDKGDSRGEQYF.

This chain uses TRBV5-4 with TRBJ1-1; TRBD1 agrees at 7 bases. The CDR3 length is 15 residues. Trimming at V came to 1 base and at J to 1 base, leaving 4 bases not matched to a gene. The germline V gene encodes CDR1 SGHNT and CDR2 YYREEE (reference sequence). The CDR3, as DNA: TGTGCCAGCAGCTTGCGACAGGGTTGGAACACTGAAGCTTTCTTT. It is translated as CASSLRQGWNTEAFF.

J is TRBJ2-5 and V is TRBV29-1; D call uncertain. CDR1 and CDR2 from the germline V gene are SQVTM and ANQGSEA. Trimming took off 4 bases at V and 0 bases at J, with 9 bases between the two ends. The CDR3 contains 13 residues. CDR3 DNA: TGCAGCGTTGCTCTACGGTACCAAGAGACCCAGTACTTC. Amino acids: CSVALRYQETQYF. Filled out from reference TRBV29-1 and TRBJ2-5, the complete variable domain reads SAVISQKPSRDICQRGTSLTIQCQVDSQVTMMFWYRQQPGQSLTLIATANQGSEATYESGFVIDKFPISRPNLTFSTLTVSNMSPEDSSIYLCSVALRYQETQYFGPGTRLLVL.

V is TRBV15 and J is TRBJ1-5; 7 nucleotides match TRBD1. The V segment lost 5 bases and the J segment 6 bases; nucleotides outside the gene matches: 10. From germline, CDR1 is LNHNV and CDR2 YYDKDF (reference sequence). The CDR3 loop spans 15 amino acids. In DNA form, the CDR3 reads TGTGCCACCAGCGGAAGACAGGGTAGAACTCAGCCCCAGCATTTT. Protein product: CATSGRQGRTQPQHF. The entire variable domain, with the rest obtained from reference TRBV15 and TRBJ1-5, is as follows: DAMVIQNPRYQVTQFGKPVTLSCSQTLNHNVMYWYQQKSSQAPKLLFHYYDKDFNNEADTPDNFQSRRPNTSFCFLDIRSPGLGDTAMYLCATSGRQGRTQPQHFGDGTRLSIL.

The chain couples TRBV12-5 to TRBJ2-7; no clear D. CDR3 length: 12 residues. Germline CDR1 and CDR2: LGHNT and FRNRAP. V was cut by 9 bases and J by 1 base, with 10 bases left in between. CDR3 loop: CASRFGSYEQYF. The CDR3 DNA reads TGTGCTAGCAGGTTCGGTTCCTACGAGCAGTACTTC.

The chain combines TRBV7-9 with TRBJ2-5; no clear D. V was clipped by 5 bases and J by 4 bases, with 5 bases between them. The CDR3 is 11 amino acids. The germline V gene encodes CDR1 SEHNR and CDR2 FQNEAQ (reference sequence). The CDR3, as DNA: TGTGCCAGCAGCCCCAGAGAGACCCAGTACTTC. Protein: CASSPRETQYF.

This clone appeared a few times. The rearrangement joins TRBV5-5 to TRBJ1-1; D uncertain. CDR3 size: 14 residues. The V and J ends lost 2 bases and 8 bases respectively, with 16 bases between them. Germline-derived CDR1 and CDR2 are SGHKS and YYEKEE (reference sequence). CDR3: CASSLLNGVGEAFF. The DNA for the CDR3 is TGTGCCAGCAGCTTACTGAACGGGGTTGGCGAAGCTTTCTTT. Full variable domain (remainder filled in from reference TRBV5-5 and TRBJ1-1): DAGVTQSPTHLIKTRGQQVTLRCSPISGHKSVSWYQQVLGQGPQFIFQYYEKEERGRGNFPDRFSARQFPNYSSELNVNALLLGDSALYLCASSLLNGVGEAFFGQGTRLTVV.

This clone was picked up a small number of times. The rearrangement joins TRBV19 to TRBJ1-2; TRBD1 matches at 7 bases. Germline trimming cut 3 bases from V and 4 bases from J; bases unmatched to any gene: 2. The CDR3 loop spans 13 amino acids. From germline, CDR1 is LNHDA and CDR2 SQIVND (reference sequence). Written as DNA, the CDR3 is TGTGCCAGTAGTATGGGACAGATCTATGGCTACACCTTC. It is translated as CASSMGQIYGYTF.

The gene calls are TRBV2 and TRBJ2-3; D not resolved. V was clipped by 1 base and J by 2 bases, with 13 bases between them. The CDR3 sequence is 16 residues long. The germline CDR1 and CDR2 sequences are SNHLY and FYNNEI. CDR3 sequence: CASSEGRWPSTDTQYF. The CDR3 region has the DNA TGTGCCAGCAGTGAAGGGCGGTGGCCATCCACAGATACGCAGTATTTT.

The chain uses TRBV5-6 and TRBJ2-7; perhaps TRBD1 as D (6 bases). Trimming stripped 2 bases from V and 4 bases from J, with 19 bases between. Germline CDR1 reads SGHDT; CDR2 reads YYEEEE. The CDR3 contains 16 residues. The CDR3 is CASSFRLAGDRYEQYF. The CDR3 DNA sequence: TGTGCCAGCAGCTTCCGTCTAGCCGGAGACAGGTACGAGCAGTACTTC.

This chain links TRBV7-8 with TRBJ1-1; D is unresolved. Germline V gives CDR1 SGHVS, CDR2 FQNEAQ. The CDR3 runs 13 residues. Trimming removed 6 bases from V and 3 bases from J, with 11 bases in between. This chain's CDR3 is CASRSGGDTEAFF. CDR3 DNA: TGTGCCAGCAGATCTGGCGGGGACACTGAAGCTTTCTTT.

This clone has just a few counts. V and J are TRBV6-1 and TRBJ2-7; D gene uncertain. Germline V CDR1 and CDR2: MNHNS, SASEGT. The CDR3 contains 11 residues. Trimming took 6 bases from V and 2 from J, leaving 5 bases between them. For the CDR3, the DNA is TGTGCCAGCAGGACAACCTACGAGCAGTACTTC. Amino acids: CASRTTYEQYF.

The chain recombines TRBV11-1 with TRBJ2-7, with a tentative D call TRBD2 (6 bases). Germline CDR1 and CDR2: SGHAT and FQDESV (reference sequence). CDR3 size: 17 residues. V shed 2 bases and J shed 0 bases, with 17 bases lying between them. The CDR3 region has the DNA TGTGCCAGCAGCTTAAAAAGGTCAGGACTAAGCTCCTACGAGCAGTACTTC. Translating gives CASSLKRSGLSSYEQYF.